This TCR beta chain was sequenced for a study of CD8+CD57+ T cells in acquired aplastic anemia. About the study: Recorded DNA amounts for sorted CD4+ and CD8+ cells had an average of about 3 ug. The study obtained 9 million to 13 million reads on average for CD4+ cells from healthy donors.

Germline V gene sequence: CDR1 SGHDN, CDR2 FVKESK. The CDR3 loop spans 15 amino acids. CDR3 and TCR beta VDJ profiling relied on a genomic DNA template. MiXCR, applied by TCRdb to the reads, yields one record per CDR3 protein. Of 150,000 to 200,000 distinct CDR3 sequences listed, approximately 40% are singletons. Study conclusions and caveats: Patient and control CD8+ Simpson's diversity was not significantly different. Patients and controls were found to share 25 to 35 CD8+ CDR3 sequences.

With respect to this clonotype: Its antigen is currently unknown. A much larger clone lies a single base off, so this may be a read error.

The source is a human donor in good health. Sequencing was done on a sample of sorted CD4+, CD8+, or CD8+CD57+ T cells (not recorded which) from PBMCs. This chain links TRBV14 with TRBJ2-2, with TRBD1 matching over 7 bases. Here the CDR3 DNA reads TGTGCCAGCAGCCAAGATATAGGGGGCACCGGGGACCTGTTTTTT. It encodes CASSQDIGGTGDLFF.